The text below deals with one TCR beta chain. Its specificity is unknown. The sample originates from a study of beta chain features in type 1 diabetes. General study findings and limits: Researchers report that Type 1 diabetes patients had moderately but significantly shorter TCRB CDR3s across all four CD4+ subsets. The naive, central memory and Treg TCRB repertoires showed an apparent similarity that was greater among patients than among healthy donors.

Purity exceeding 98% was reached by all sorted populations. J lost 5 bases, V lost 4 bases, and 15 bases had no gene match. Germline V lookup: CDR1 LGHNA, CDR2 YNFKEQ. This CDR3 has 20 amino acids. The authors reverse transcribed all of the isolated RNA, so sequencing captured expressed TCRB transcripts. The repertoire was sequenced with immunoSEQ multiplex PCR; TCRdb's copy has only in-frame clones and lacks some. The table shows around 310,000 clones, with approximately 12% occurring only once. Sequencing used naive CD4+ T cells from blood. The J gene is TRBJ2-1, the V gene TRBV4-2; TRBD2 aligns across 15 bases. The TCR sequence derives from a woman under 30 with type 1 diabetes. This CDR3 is CASSRRAGGLAGGKHNEQFF. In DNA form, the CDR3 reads TGTGCCAGCAGCCGTAGGGCAGGGGGACTAGCGGGAGGTAAGCACAATGAGCAGTTCTTC.